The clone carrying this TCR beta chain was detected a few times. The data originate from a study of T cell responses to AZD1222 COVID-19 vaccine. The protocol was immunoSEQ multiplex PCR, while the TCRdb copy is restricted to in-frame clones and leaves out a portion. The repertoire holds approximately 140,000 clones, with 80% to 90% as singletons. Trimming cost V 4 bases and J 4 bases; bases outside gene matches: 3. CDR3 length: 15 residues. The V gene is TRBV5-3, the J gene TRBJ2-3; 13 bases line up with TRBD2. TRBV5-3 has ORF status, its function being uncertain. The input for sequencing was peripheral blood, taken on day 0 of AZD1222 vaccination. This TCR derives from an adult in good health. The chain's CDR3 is CARSRTSGSSDTQYF. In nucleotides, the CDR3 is TGTGCCAGAAGCCGGACTAGCGGGAGCTCAGATACGCAGTATTTT.